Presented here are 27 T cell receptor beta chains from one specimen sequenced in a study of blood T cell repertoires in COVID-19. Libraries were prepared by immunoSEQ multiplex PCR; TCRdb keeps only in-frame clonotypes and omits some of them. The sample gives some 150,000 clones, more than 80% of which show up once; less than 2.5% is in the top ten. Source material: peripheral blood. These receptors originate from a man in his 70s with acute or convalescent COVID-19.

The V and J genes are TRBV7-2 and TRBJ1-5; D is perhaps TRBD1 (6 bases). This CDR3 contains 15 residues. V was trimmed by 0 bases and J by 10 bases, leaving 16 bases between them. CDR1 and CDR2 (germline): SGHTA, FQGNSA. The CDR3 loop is CASSLAWAGVGPQHF. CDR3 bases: TGTGCCAGCAGCTTAGCTTGGGCAGGGGTAGGTCCCCAGCATTTT.

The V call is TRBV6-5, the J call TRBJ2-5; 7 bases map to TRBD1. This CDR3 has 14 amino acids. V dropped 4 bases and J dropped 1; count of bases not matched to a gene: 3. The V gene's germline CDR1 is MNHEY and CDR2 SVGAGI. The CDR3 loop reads CASSLGQAQETQYF. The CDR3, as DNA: TGTGCCAGCAGTTTAGGACAGGCCCAAGAGACCCAGTACTTC.

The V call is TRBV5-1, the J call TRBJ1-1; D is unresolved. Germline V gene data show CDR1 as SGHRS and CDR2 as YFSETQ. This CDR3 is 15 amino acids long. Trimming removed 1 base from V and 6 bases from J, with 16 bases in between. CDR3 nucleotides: TGCGCCAGCAGCTTGTCACAAACTAAGGAGGCTGAAGCTTTCTTT. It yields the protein CASSLSQTKEAEAFF.

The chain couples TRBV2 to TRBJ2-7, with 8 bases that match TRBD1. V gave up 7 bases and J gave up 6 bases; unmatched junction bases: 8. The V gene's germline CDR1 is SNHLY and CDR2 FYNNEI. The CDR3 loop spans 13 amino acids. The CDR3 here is CASILPGQGEQYF. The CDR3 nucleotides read TGTGCCAGCATACTCCCCGGACAGGGCGAGCAGTACTTC.

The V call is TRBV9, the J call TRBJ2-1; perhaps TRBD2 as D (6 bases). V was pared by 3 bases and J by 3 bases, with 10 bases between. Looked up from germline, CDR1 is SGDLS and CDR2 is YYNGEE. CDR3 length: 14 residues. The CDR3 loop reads CASSGLGGYNEQFF. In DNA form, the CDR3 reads TGTGCCAGCAGCGGGTTGGGGGGCTACAATGAGCAGTTCTTC.

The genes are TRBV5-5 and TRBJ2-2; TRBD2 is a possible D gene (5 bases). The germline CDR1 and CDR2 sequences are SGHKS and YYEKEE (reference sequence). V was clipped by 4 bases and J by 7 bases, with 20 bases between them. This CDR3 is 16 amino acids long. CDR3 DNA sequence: TGTGCCAGCAGCCCCTACCCCCGGGAATCAGGCGGGGAGCTGTTTTTT. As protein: CASSPYPRESGGELFF. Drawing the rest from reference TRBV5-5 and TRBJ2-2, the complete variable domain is DAGVTQSPTHLIKTRGQQVTLRCSPISGHKSVSWYQQVLGQGPQFIFQYYEKEERGRGNFPDRFSARQFPNYSSELNVNALLLGDSALYLCASSPYPRESGGELFFGEGSRLTVL.

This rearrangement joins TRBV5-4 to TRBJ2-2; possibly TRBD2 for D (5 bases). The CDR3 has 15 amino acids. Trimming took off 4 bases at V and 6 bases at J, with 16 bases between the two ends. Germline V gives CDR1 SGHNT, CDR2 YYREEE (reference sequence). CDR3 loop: CASSPTRPDAGELFF. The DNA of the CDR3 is TGTGCCAGCAGCCCTACTAGACCGGACGCCGGGGAGCTGTTTTTT.

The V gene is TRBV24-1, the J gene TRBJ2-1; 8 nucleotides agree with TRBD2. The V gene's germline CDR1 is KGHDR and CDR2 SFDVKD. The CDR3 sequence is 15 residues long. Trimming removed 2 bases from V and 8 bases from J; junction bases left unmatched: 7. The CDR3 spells CATSDWTSSGYEQFF. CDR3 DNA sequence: TGTGCCACCAGTGATTGGACTAGCTCTGGGTATGAGCAGTTCTTC.

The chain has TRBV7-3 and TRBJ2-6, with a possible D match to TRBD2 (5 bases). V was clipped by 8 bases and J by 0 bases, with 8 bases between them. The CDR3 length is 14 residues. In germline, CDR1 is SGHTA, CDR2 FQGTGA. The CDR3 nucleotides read TGTGCCAGCGGCGGGTACTCTGGGGCCAACGTCCTGACTTTC. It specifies CASGGYSGANVLTF. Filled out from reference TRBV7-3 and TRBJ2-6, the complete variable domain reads GAGVSQTPSNKVTEKGKYVELRCDPISGHTALYWYRQSLGQGPEFLIYFQGTGAADDSGLPNDRFFAVRPEGSVSTLKIQRTERGDSAVYLCASGGYSGANVLTFGAGSRLTVL.

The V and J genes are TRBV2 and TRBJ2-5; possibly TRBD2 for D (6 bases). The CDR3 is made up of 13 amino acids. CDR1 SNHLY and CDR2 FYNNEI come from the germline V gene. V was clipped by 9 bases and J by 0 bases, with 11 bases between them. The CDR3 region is CASMSGYQETQYF. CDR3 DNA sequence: TGTGCCAGTATGAGCGGGTACCAAGAGACCCAGTACTTC.

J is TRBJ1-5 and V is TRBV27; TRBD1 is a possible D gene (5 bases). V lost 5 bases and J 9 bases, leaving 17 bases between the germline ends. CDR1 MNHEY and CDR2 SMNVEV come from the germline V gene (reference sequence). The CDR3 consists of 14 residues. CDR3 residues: CASSKGRWSWPQHF. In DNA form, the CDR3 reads TGTGCCAGCAGTAAGGGGCGGTGGTCATGGCCCCAGCATTTT.

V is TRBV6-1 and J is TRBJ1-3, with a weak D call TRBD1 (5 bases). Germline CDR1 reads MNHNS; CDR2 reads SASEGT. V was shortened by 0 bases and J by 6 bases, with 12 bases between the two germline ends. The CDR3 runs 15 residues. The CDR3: CASSEAGGAQNTIYF. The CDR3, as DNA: TGTGCCAGCAGTGAAGCGGGAGGGGCGCAAAACACCATATATTTT.

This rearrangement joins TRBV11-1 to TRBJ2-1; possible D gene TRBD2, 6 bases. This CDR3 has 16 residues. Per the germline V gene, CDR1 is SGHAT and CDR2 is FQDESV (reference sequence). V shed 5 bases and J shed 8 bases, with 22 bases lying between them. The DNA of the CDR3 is TGTGCCAGCAGCCGCAGACTAGATCCGGCCGGGGATGAGCAGTTCTTC. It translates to CASSRRLDPAGDEQFF. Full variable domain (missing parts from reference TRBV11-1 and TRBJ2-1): EAEVAQSPRYKITEKSQAVAFWCDPISGHATLYWYRQILGQGPELLVQFQDESVVDDSQLPKDRFSAERLKGVDSTLKIQPAELGDSAMYLCASSRRLDPAGDEQFFGPGTRLTVL.

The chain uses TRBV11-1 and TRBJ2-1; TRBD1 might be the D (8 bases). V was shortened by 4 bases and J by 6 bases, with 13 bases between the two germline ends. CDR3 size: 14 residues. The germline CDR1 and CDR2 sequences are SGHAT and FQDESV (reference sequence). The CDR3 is CASSSTGEGNEQFF. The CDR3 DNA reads TGTGCCAGCAGCTCGACAGGGGAGGGCAATGAGCAGTTCTTC.

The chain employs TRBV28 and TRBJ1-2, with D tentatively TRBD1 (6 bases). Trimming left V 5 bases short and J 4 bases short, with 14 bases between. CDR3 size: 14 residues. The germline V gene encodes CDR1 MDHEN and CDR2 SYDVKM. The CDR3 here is CASSRGGGLYGYTF. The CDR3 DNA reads TGTGCCAGCAGTCGCGGGGGGGGCCTCTATGGCTACACCTTC.

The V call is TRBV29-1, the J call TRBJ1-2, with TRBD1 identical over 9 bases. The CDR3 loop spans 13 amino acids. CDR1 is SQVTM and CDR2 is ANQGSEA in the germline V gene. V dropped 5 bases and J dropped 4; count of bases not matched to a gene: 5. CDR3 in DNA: TGCAGCGTTAGGACAGGGGATGGCTATGGCTACACCTTC. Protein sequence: CSVRTGDGYGYTF.

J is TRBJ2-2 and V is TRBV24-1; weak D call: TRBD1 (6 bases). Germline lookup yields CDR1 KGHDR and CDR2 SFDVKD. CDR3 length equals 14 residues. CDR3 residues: CATAGTSNTGELFF. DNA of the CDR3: TGTGCTACCGCCGGGACATCGAACACCGGGGAGCTGTTTTTT.

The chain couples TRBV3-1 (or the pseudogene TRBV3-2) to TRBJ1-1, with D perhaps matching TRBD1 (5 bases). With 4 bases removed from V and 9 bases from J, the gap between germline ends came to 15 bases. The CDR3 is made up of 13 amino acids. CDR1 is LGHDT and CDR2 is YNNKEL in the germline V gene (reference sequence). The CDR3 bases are TGTGCCAGCAGCCGTGGTACGGGGGTCCAAGCTTTCTTT. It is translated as CASSRGTGVQAFF.

CDR3 sequence: CASSPTASGGTHTGELFF. The CDR3 coding sequence is TGTGCCAGCAGCCCGACGGCTAGCGGGGGGACACACACCGGGGAGCTGTTTTTT. The rearrangement links TRBV9 to TRBJ2-2, with 11 bases identical to TRBD2. CDR3 size: 18 residues. Germline CDR1 is SGDLS and CDR2 is YYNGEE. The ends lost 4 bases at V and 3 bases at J; junction bases unmatched: 11.

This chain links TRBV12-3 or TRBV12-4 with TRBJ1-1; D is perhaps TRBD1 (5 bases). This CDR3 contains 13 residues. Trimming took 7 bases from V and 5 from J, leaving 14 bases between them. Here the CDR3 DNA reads TGTGCCAGCACCTTGGGGGGGTTTACTGAAGCTTTCTTT. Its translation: CASTLGGFTEAFF.

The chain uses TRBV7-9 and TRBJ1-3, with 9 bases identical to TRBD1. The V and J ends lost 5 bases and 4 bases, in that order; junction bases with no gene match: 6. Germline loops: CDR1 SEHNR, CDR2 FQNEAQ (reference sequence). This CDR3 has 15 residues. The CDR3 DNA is TGTGCCAGCAGCAACGGACAGGGGACGGGAAACACCATATATTTT. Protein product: CASSNGQGTGNTIYF.

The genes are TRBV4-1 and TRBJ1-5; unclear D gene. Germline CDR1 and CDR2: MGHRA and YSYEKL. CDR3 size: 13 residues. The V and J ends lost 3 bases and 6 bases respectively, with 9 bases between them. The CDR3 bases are TGCGCCAGCAGCCATACGTCGGGTCAGCCCCAGCATTTT. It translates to CASSHTSGQPQHF.

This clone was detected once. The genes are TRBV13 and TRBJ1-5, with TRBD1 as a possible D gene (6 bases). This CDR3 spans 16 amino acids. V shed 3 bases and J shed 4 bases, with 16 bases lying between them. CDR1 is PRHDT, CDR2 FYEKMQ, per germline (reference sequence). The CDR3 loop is CASSFTAGAPNQPQHF. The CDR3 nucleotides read TGTGCCAGCAGCTTCACGGCAGGGGCGCCTAATCAGCCCCAGCATTTT.

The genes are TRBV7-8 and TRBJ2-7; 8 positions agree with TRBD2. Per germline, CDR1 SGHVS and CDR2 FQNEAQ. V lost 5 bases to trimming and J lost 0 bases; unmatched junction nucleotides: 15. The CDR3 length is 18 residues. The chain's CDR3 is CASSLRTSLIHGSYEQYF. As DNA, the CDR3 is TGTGCCAGCAGCCTAAGGACTAGCCTAATTCACGGCTCCTACGAGCAGTACTTC.

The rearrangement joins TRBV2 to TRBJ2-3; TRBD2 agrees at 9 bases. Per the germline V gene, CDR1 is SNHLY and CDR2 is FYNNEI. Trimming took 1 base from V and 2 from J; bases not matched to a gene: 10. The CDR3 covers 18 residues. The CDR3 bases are TGTGCCAGCAGTGAAGAGTTTTTAGCGGGAGCCCTCACAGATACGCAGTATTTT. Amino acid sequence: CASSEEFLAGALTDTQYF.

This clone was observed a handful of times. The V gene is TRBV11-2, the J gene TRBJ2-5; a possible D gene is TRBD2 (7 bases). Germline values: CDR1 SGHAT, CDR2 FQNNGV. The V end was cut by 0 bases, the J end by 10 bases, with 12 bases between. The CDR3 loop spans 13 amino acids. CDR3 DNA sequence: TGTGCCAGCAGCTTAGATAGGGGGGGGAGCCAGTACTTC. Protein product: CASSLDRGGSQYF. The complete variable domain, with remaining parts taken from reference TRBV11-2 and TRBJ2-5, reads EAGVAQSPRYKIIEKRQSVAFWCNPISGHATLYWYQQILGQGPKLLIQFQNNGVVDDSQLPKDRFSAERLKGVDSTLKIQPAKLEDSAVYLCASSLDRGGSQYFGPGTRLLVL.

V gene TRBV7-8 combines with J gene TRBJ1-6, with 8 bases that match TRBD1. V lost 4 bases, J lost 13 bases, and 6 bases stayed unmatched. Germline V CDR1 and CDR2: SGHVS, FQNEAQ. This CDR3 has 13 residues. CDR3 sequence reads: CASSSDRERPLHF. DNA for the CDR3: TGTGCCAGCAGCTCGGACAGGGAAAGGCCCCTCCACTTT.